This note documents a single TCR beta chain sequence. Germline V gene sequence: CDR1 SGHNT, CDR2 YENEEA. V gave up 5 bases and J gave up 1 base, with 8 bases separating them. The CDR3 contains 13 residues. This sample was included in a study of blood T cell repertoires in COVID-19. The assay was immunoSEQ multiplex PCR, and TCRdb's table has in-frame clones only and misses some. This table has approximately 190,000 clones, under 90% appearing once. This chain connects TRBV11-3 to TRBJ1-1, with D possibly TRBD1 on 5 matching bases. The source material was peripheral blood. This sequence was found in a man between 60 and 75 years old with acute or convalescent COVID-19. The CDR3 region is CASSQGPNTEAFF. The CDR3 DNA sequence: TGTGCCAGCAGCCAGGGTCCGAACACTGAAGCTTTCTTT.